What follows describes a single T cell receptor (beta chain). Under the authors' procedure: Amplification with reference gene primers provided the estimates of nucleated cell counts. Only in-frame clones appear in the TCRdb table, and some are missing; sequencing was by immunoSEQ multiplex PCR. V, J and clone size are taken as reported in that table, and D and trimming were inferred from the DNA itself. Of about 160,000 clones listed, around 77% are singletons. The entry originates in a study of blood T cell repertoires in COVID-19. Whole-study context: COVID-19 samples, acute and convalescent, were from the United States, Italy and Spain. T cells, B-cell-depleted T cells, or PBMCs provided the cDNA or gDNA that served as material.

The germline V and J ends were trimmed by 6 bases and 4 bases, with 18 bases remaining between them. The V gene's germline CDR1 is MNHEY and CDR2 SVGEGT. This CDR3 spans 15 amino acids. This TCR derives from an older man with acute or convalescent COVID-19. The V gene is TRBV6-2 or TRBV6-3, the J gene TRBJ1-2; D ambiguous. Source material: peripheral blood. CDR3 protein: CASSPLLTGGYGYTF. The DNA of the CDR3 is TGTGCCAGCAGCCCACTTCTCACGGGAGGCTATGGCTACACCTTC.